The table lists the clone carrying this TCR beta chain with a few counts. Its cognate antigen is unknown. The sample is drawn from a study of T cells in Graves' hyperthyroidism and ophthalmopathy. Study-wide findings and caveats: The majority of expanded thyroid clonotypes above 0.001 also appeared in blood.

The investigators amplified TCR beta CDR3 regions from RNA transcripts. A set of HTBI primers served as the primers for a first-round RT-PCR of the TCR CDR3. A single record per CDR3 protein comes from TCRdb applying MiXCR to the multiplex PCR reads. Found here are 450,000 to 550,000 distinct CDR3 sequences, roughly a quarter of them singletons; the top ten hold 10% to 12%. Sequenced input: blood. The TCR originated in a woman aged 25 to 45 with Graves' ophthalmopathy.

CDR3 sequence (DNA): TGTGCCAGCAGACCGGGGCGACGGGATCAGCCCCAGCATTTT. This translates into CASRPGRRDQPQHF. The V gene is TRBV12-3 or TRBV12-4, the J gene TRBJ1-5; D might be TRBD1 (5 bases). V lost 6 bases and J lost 5, with 14 bases in between. The CDR3 spans 14 residues.